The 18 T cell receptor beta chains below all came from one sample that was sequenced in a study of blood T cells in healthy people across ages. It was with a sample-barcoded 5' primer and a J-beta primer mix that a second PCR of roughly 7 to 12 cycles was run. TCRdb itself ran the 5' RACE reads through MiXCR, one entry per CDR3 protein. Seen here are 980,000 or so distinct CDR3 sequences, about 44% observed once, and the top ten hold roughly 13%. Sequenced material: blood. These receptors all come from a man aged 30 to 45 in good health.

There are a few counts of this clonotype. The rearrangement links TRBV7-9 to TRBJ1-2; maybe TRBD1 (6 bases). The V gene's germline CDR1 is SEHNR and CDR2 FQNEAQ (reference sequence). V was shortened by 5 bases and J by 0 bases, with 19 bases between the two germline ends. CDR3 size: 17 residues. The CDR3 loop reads CASSPLLGTHSNYGYTF. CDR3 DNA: TGTGCCAGCAGCCCGCTTTTGGGGACACATTCTAACTATGGCTACACCTTC.

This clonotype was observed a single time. The CDR3 region has the DNA TGTGCCAGCAGTTTGTATCGCGAGCAGTACTTC. This translates into CASSLYREQYF. V and J are TRBV12-3 or TRBV12-4 and TRBJ2-7; D call uncertain. The CDR3 contains 11 residues. The V and J ends lost 3 bases and 6 bases respectively, with 6 bases between them.

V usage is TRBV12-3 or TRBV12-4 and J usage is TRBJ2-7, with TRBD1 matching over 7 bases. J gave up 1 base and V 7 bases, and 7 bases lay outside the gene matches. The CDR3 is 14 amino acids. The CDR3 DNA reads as TGTGCCAGCACCGGCACAGGGGTATCCTACGAGCAGTACTTC. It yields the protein CASTGTGVSYEQYF.

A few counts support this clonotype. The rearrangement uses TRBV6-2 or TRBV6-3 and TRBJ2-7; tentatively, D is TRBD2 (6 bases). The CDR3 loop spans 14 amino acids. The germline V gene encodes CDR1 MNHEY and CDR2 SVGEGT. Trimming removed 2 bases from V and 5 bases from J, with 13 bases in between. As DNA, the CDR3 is TGTGCCAGCAGTTACGTGGCGGGGTTGCACGAGCAGTACTTC. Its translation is CASSYVAGLHEQYF.

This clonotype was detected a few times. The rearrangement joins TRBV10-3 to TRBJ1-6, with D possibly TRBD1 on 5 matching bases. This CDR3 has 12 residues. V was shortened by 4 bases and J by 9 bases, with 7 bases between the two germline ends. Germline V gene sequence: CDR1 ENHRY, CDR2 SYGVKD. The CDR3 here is CAISGGSSPLHF. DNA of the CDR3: TGTGCCATCAGTGGGGGGTCTTCACCCCTCCACTTT.

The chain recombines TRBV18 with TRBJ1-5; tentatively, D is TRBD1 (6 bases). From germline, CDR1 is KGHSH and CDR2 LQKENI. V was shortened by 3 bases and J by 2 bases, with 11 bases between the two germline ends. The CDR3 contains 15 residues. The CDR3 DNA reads TGTGCCAGCTCACCTCAGACAGGAGGCAATCAGCCCCAGCATTTT. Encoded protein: CASSPQTGGNQPQHF.

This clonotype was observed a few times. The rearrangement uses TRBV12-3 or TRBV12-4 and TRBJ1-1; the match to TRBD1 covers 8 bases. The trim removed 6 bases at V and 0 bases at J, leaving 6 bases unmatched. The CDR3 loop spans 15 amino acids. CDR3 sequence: CASSSRTGLNTEAFF. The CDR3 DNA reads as TGTGCCAGCAGCTCCCGGACAGGGTTGAACACTGAAGCTTTCTTT.

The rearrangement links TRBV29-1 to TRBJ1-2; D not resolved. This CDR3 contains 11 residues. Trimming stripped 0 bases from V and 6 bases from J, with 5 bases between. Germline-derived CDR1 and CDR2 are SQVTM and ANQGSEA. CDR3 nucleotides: TGCAGCGTTGAAGAGATGGATGGCTACACCTTC. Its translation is CSVEEMDGYTF.

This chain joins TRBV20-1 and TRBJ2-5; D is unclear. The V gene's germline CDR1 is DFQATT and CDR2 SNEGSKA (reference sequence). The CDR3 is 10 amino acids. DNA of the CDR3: TGCGCAGGAACCCAAGAGACCCAGTACTTC. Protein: CAGTQETQYF.

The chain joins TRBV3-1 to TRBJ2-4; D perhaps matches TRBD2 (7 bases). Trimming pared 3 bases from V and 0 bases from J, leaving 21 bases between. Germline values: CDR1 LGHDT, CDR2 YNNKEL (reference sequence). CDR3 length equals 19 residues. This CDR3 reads CASSQGGQGGVLAKNIQYF. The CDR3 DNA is TGTGCCAGCAGCCAGGGGGGGCAGGGCGGTGTTCTAGCCAAAAACATTCAGTACTTC.

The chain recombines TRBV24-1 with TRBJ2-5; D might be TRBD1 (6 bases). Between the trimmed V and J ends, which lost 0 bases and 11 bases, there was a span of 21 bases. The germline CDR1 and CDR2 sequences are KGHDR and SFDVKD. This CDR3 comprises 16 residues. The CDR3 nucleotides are TGTGCCACCAGTGATTTGCCACAGGGAGAGGGTGGTGAGCAGTACTTC. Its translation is CATSDLPQGEGGEQYF.

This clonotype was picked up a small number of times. The CDR3 is CASSLAYGAQGTQYF. The DNA of the CDR3 is TGTGCCAGCAGTTTAGCTTACGGGGCCCAGGGTACGCAGTATTTT. This sequence joins TRBV12-3 or TRBV12-4 and TRBJ2-3; D could derive from TRBD1 or TRBD2 (5 bases each). The CDR3 is made up of 15 amino acids. Trimming took 0 bases from V and 8 from J, leaving 15 bases between them.

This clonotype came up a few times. CDR3 nucleotides: TGCAGCGTTGAAAGCCCCCAAGAGACCCAGTACTTC. Its protein is CSVESPQETQYF. J is TRBJ2-5 and V is TRBV29-1; D not certain. Trimming took off 2 bases at V and 1 base at J, with 5 bases between the two ends. The CDR3 extends over 12 amino acids. Germline CDR1 and CDR2: SQVTM and ANQGSEA.

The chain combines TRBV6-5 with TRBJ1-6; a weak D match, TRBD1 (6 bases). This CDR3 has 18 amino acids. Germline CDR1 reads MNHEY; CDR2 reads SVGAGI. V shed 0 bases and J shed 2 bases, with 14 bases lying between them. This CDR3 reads CASSYSSGGGTYNSPLHF. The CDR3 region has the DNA TGTGCCAGCAGTTACTCCTCTGGGGGGGGCACCTATAATTCACCCCTCCACTTT.

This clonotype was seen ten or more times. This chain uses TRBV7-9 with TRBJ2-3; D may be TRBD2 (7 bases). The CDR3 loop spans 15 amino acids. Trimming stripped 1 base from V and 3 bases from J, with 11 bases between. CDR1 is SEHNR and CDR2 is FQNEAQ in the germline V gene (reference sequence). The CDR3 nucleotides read TGTGCCAGCAGCTTAGGCGCGGGGGCAACAGATACGCAGTATTTT. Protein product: CASSLGAGATDTQYF.

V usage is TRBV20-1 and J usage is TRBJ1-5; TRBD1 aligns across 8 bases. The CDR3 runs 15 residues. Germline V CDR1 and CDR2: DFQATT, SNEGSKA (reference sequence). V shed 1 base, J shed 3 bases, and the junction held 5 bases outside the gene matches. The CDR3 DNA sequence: TGCAGTGCTAGAGTTTGGACAGGGAACAATCAGCCCCAGCATTTT. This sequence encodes CSARVWTGNNQPQHF.

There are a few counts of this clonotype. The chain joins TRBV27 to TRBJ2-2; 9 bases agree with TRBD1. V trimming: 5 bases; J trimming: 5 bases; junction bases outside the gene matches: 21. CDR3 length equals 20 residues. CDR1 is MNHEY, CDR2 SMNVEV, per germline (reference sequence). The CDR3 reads CASSPGLGQGFFARTGELFF. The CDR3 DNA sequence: TGTGCCAGCAGTCCTGGTTTGGGACAGGGTTTCTTCGCGAGGACCGGGGAGCTGTTTTTT.

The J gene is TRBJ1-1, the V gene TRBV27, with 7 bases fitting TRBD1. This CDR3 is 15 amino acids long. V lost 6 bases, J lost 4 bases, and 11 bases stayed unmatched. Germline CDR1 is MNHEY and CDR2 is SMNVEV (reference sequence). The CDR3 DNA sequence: TGTGCCAGCAGGGGGAACAGGGGAGGGGGCACTGAAGCTTTCTTT. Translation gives CASRGNRGGGTEAFF.